A selection of T cell receptor beta chains follows, all from one sample in a study of blood T cell repertoires in COVID-19. Here immunoSEQ multiplex PCR was the method, and the copy in TCRdb shows in-frame clones only, minus some. The data show approximately 230,000 clones, approximately 89% seen once. Sequencing input: peripheral blood. The receptors here all came from a woman in her thirties with COVID-19, enrolled during active disease. CDR3s include the opening cysteine and the closing phenylalanine or tryptophan. D genes are given only for firm matches. The size entry is marked missing in some rows and otherwise reads once, few, many or a size class.

cdr3_nt	cdr3_aa	j_call	clone_size	v_call	d_call
TGCAGCGTTGGACCGGGACTCGAAGGCTCCTATGGCTACACCTTC	CSVGPGLEGSYGYTF	TRBJ1-2	.	TRBV29-1	.
TGTGCCAGTAGCCTTGAGTATCAGCCCCAGCATTTT	CASSLEYQPQHF	TRBJ1-5	.	TRBV19	.
TGTGCCTGGAGTGTAGCAGCAGGGACTGAAGCTTTCTTT	CAWSVAAGTEAFF	TRBJ1-1	.	TRBV30	.
TGCGCCAGCAGCCAAGTATACAGGGAAACCGGGGAGCTGTTTTTT	CASSQVYRETGELFF	TRBJ2-2	.	TRBV4-1	.
TGTGCCAGCAGTTGGGGACAGGGCGACTATGGCTACACCTTC	CASSWGQGDYGYTF	TRBJ1-2	.	TRBV27	TRBD1
TGTGCCAGCAGTCCCGAACGCGGGGGGCTTGGCTACACCTTC	CASSPERGGLGYTF	TRBJ1-2	.	TRBV7-2	.
TGTGCCAGCAGCCAAGAGACTAGCGGTGGAGAAGAGACCCAGTACTTC	CASSQETSGGEETQYF	TRBJ2-5	few	TRBV4-2	TRBD2
TGTGCCAGCAGCTGGGCTCGGACAACGAACACCGGGGAGCTGTTTTTT	CASSWARTTNTGELFF	TRBJ2-2	.	TRBV7-2	.
TGTGCCAGCTCACGTGCGGGAGTCGGCACAGATACGCAGTATTTT	CASSRAGVGTDTQYF	TRBJ2-3	.	TRBV18	TRBD2
TGTGCCAGCAGGGAAGGACAGGATGTGAACTATGGCTACACCTTC	CASREGQDVNYGYTF	TRBJ1-2	.	TRBV2	TRBD1
TGTGCCACCAGCCAGGACAGGGCGGGAACCGGGGAGCTGTTTTTT	CATSQDRAGTGELFF	TRBJ2-2	few	TRBV15	TRBD1
TGTGCCAGTTCCCAGCCGGGGGGCAGTGAAGCTTTCTTT	CASSQPGGSEAFF	TRBJ1-1	.	TRBV28	.
TGTGCCACCAGCAGAGATGACAGCAGCTCCTACGAGCAGTACTTC	CATSRDDSSSYEQYF	TRBJ2-7	.	TRBV15	.
TGTGCCAGCACCGAGCAGGGGAAGGGTTTTCGGCAGCCCCAGCATTTT	CASTEQGKGFRQPQHF	TRBJ1-5	.	TRBV2	.
TGTGCCAGCAGCCGAAGAGACAGTAATCAGCCCCAGCATTTT	CASSRRDSNQPQHF	TRBJ1-5	.	TRBV5-5	.
TGTGCCCACGATCTAGAGGGTACCCCCTTCTTC	CAHDLEGTPFF	TRBJ1-2	.	TRBV21-1	.
TGTGCCAGCAGGGGCACAGGGAATCAGCCCCAGCATTTT	CASRGTGNQPQHF	TRBJ1-5	.	TRBV6-5	.
TGTGCCAGCAGCTACGGGACTAGCTCCTACAATGAGCAGTTCTTC	CASSYGTSSYNEQFF	TRBJ2-1	.	TRBV7-8	TRBD2
TGTGCCAGTAGTAAGGGACAGATGTACGAGACCCAGTACTTC	CASSKGQMYETQYF	TRBJ2-5	.	TRBV19	TRBD1
TGTGCCAGCAGTTTAATCCCCCCCCCAGGGGAGCTGTTTTTT	CASSLIPPPGELFF	TRBJ2-2	once	TRBV28	.
TGTGCCAGTAGTCCCTGGGACAGCTATGGCTACACCTTC	CASSPWDSYGYTF	TRBJ1-2	.	TRBV19	TRBD1
TGTGCCAGCAACTTCGGGGGAGCTGAAGCTTTCTTT	CASNFGGAEAFF	TRBJ1-1	.	TRBV12-3/TRBV12-4	.
TGTGCCAGTAATGACAGGGGGGACCAAGAGACCCAGTACTTC	CASNDRGDQETQYF	TRBJ2-5	few	TRBV19	TRBD1
TGCAGTGTCTGGGGGGACACTGAAGCTTTCTTT	CSVWGDTEAFF	TRBJ1-1	few	TRBV20-1	.
TGCAGCGCCCGGACAGGGTTCACTAGCACAGATACGCAGTATTTT	CSARTGFTSTDTQYF	TRBJ2-3	.	TRBV29-1	TRBD1
TGTGCCAGCAGCTTTGTGGCGGGGGGATACAATGAGCAGTTCTTC	CASSFVAGGYNEQFF	TRBJ2-1	.	TRBV7-2	TRBD2
TGTGCCAGCAGCTTCGCGGGGGATGAGCAGTTCTTC	CASSFAGDEQFF	TRBJ2-1	.	TRBV7-9	TRBD2
TGTGCCAGCAGTGGAGACGGGGGGGGCTCGTACGAGCAGTACTTC	CASSGDGGGSYEQYF	TRBJ2-7	.	TRBV2	TRBD2
TGTGCCAGCAGCACGCAACCTACTAGCGACCTAGCCAAAAACATTCAGTACTTC	CASSTQPTSDLAKNIQYF	TRBJ2-4	.	TRBV7-2	TRBD2
TGTGCCAGCAGCCCGTGGGACAGGGGGCATAATTCACCCCTCCACTTT	CASSPWDRGHNSPLHF	TRBJ1-6	.	TRBV5-8	TRBD1
TGCGCCAGCAGCCCTCACGGCGAGGCCGGGGCAGATACGCAGTATTTT	CASSPHGEAGADTQYF	TRBJ2-3	once	TRBV4-1	.
TGTGCCAGCAGTTTCTCAGGGTTCGGGGAGCAGTTCTTC	CASSFSGFGEQFF	TRBJ2-1	.	TRBV27	.
TGTGCCAGCTCCCGGGGCGGGGGGGCGAGAAATGAGCAGTTCTTC	CASSRGGGARNEQFF	TRBJ2-1	.	TRBV28	TRBD2
TGTGCCAGTAGTATAGACAGGGAGGGGACCCAGTACTTC	CASSIDREGTQYF	TRBJ2-5	.	TRBV19	TRBD2
TGTGCCAGCAGTGAAATGTTGGCGGGGGGGGCTGAAGCTTTCTTT	CASSEMLAGGAEAFF	TRBJ1-1	.	TRBV2	.
TGTGCCAGCAGTTTACAAACAGGTTTTGGGCAGCCCCAGCATTTT	CASSLQTGFGQPQHF	TRBJ1-5	.	TRBV28	.
TGTGCCAGCAGCCAAGATGCGGCTAGCGGGCGGAAGCAGTTCTTC	CASSQDAASGRKQFF	TRBJ2-1	.	TRBV3-1/TRBV3-2	TRBD2
TGTGCCAGCTCACCCCGACAGGATAACTATGGCTACACCTTC	CASSPRQDNYGYTF	TRBJ1-2	.	TRBV18	.
TGTGCCAGCAGCCCCGACAGCCTTTACACTGAAGCTTTCTTT	CASSPDSLYTEAFF	TRBJ1-1	.	TRBV9	.
TGTGCCAGCAGCCCTCGGACAGGTCATAATTCACCCCTCCACTTT	CASSPRTGHNSPLHF	TRBJ1-6	.	TRBV7-8	TRBD1
TGTGCCAGCAGCCAAGATGTCAGGGATTACTATGGCTACACCTTC	CASSQDVRDYYGYTF	TRBJ1-2	medium-sized	TRBV4-2	.
TGTGCCACCAGTGAGGAGGGGACCCTACCCACAGATACGCAGTATTTT	CATSEEGTLPTDTQYF	TRBJ2-3	.	TRBV24-1	.
TGTGCCAGCTCACCACCGCGGGAATTAGGGGAGCTGTTTTTT	CASSPPRELGELFF	TRBJ2-2	few	TRBV18	.
TGTGCCAGCAGCCCCTGGACAGGGAGCACCGGGGAGCTGTTTTTT	CASSPWTGSTGELFF	TRBJ2-2	.	TRBV13	TRBD1
TGTGCCAGCAGTCAAGGGAGACATGGCTACACCTTC	CASSQGRHGYTF	TRBJ1-2	.	TRBV27	.
TGCGCCAGCAGCCCCGGAAGGGACAGCTCTGGAAACACCATATATTTT	CASSPGRDSSGNTIYF	TRBJ1-3	.	TRBV4-1	TRBD1